This TCR beta chain was retrieved from a study of blood T cell repertoires in COVID-19. J was trimmed by 5 bases and V by 1 base; bases with no gene match: 3. The length of the CDR3 is 15 residues. Germline loops: CDR1 SGHAT, CDR2 FQNNGV. Libraries were prepared by immunoSEQ multiplex PCR; TCRdb keeps only in-frame clonotypes and omits some of them. The sample carries around 240,000 clones, approximately 86% recorded once. The sample was peripheral blood. The genes are TRBV11-2 and TRBJ2-2; TRBD2 agrees at 8 bases. This receptor was taken from a woman aged 25 to 45 who had recovered from COVID-19. The CDR3 loop reads CASSLGSGGTGELFF. In DNA form, the CDR3 reads TGTGCCAGCAGCTTAGGAAGCGGGGGTACCGGGGAGCTGTTTTTT.